This T cell receptor (beta chain) is from a study of graft-versus-host responses after intestinal transplantation. Findings of the study overall: Graft-donor T cell macrochimerism in patients accompanied high graft-versus-host to host-versus-graft clonal ratios in allografts.

Concerning this clone itself: No antigen is known for it.

The length of the CDR3 is 12 residues. Germline assignment: CDR1 LNHDA and CDR2 SQIVND (reference sequence). V dropped 3 bases and J dropped 5 bases, with 8 bases sitting between them. Here immunoSEQ multiplex PCR was the method, and the copy in TCRdb shows in-frame clones only, minus some. The sample holds some 90,000 clones; around 93% are singletons and the top ten take around 0.38%. The sample consisted of unstimulated CD8+ T cells sorted from spleen or lymph node cells, taken before transplant. The chain links TRBV19 to TRBJ2-7; D remains unclear. This TCR was recovered from a human donor who was the organ donor for an intestinal transplant. The CDR3: CASSIPQNEQYF. The CDR3 region has the DNA TGTGCCAGTAGTATCCCACAGAACGAGCAGTACTTC. The complete variable domain, with remaining parts taken from reference TRBV19 and TRBJ2-7, reads DGGITQSPKYLFRKEGQNVTLSCEQNLNHDAMYWYRQDPGQGLRLIYYSQIVNDFQKGDIAEGYSVSREKKESFPLTVTSAQKNPTAFYLCASSIPQNEQYFGPGTRLTVT.